This T cell receptor beta chain is from a study of cytomegalovirus exposure and HLA in healthy donors. The CDR3 runs to 16 residues. The germline V gene has CDR1 SEHNR and CDR2 FQNEAQ (reference sequence). Worth noting for this clone: A read error may produce the germline difference seen at one junction end.

In the PCR, 60 Vbeta and 13 Jbeta primers were used. Sequencing was performed with immunoSEQ multiplex PCR; in TCRdb, only in-frame clones are kept and a portion is missing. The sample gives 100,000 to 150,000 clones, approximately 84% of which show up once; approximately 1.8% is in the top ten. Material: PBMCs. The receptor comes from a woman in her forties in good health and CMV-seronegative. The J gene is TRBJ2-4, the V gene TRBV7-9; no clear D. The CDR3 nucleotides read TGTTCCAGCAGCCCCGAGGCGCTTATAGCCAAAAACATTCAGTACTTC. It is translated as CSSSPEALIAKNIQYF.